Here is one T cell receptor beta chain with its context. The V gene's germline CDR1 is SGHNT and CDR2 YYREEE (reference sequence). Trimming removed 0 bases at V and 3 bases at J, with 10 bases between. The CDR3 has 14 amino acids. This sample is part of a study of neoadjuvant anti-PD-1 for oral cavity cancer. Study as a whole: Non-progressing patients received a fourth nivolumab dose near day 43, then surgery on days 50-56.

These newly diagnosed stage II-IVA oral cavity squamous cell carcinoma patients had no prior systemic or radiation treatment. The data were produced by immunoSEQ multiplex PCR, yet TCRdb's version contains in-frame clones alone and is incomplete. The table has more than 50,000 clones, around 80% seen once. This TCR derives from a person aged 35 to 85 with oral cavity squamous cell carcinoma. V usage is TRBV5-4 and J usage is TRBJ2-7; D is undetermined. The material was PBMCs, obtained before nivolumab (anti-PD-1) treatment. CDR3 amino acids: CASSLGDRYYEQYF. The CDR3 DNA reads as TGTGCCAGCAGCTTGGGGGATAGATACTACGAGCAGTACTTC.